The next 21 T cell receptor beta chains were all read from a single sample in a study of CD8+ T cells in alopecia areata. It was cDNA, reverse transcribed from extracted RNA, that served as the sequencing template. Only in-frame clones appear in the TCRdb table, and some are missing; sequencing was by immunoSEQ multiplex PCR. Here the sample spans 85,000 to 110,000 clones, approximately 60% being singletons. The source material was CD4+ T cells sorted from blood. Receptor source: a human donor in good health.

This clone occurred a few times. The chain has TRBV29-1 and TRBJ1-2; 7 bases match TRBD1. V lost 7 bases, J lost 5 bases, and 4 bases stayed unmatched. CDR1 is SQVTM and CDR2 is ANQGSEA in the germline V gene. The CDR3 contains 11 residues. The DNA of the CDR3 is TGCAGCGCCGGGACAGTATATGGCTACACCTTC. Its translation: CSAGTVYGYTF.

The table lists this clone with a few counts. The chain joins TRBV18 to TRBJ1-6; D gene ambiguous. Trimming stripped 3 bases from V and 7 bases from J, with 7 bases between. The V gene's germline CDR1 is KGHSH and CDR2 LQKENI. The CDR3 is 13 residues long. The CDR3: CASSPSQNSPLHF. The DNA of the CDR3 is TGTGCCAGCTCACCTAGTCAGAATTCACCCCTCCACTTT.

The rearrangement links TRBV5-1 to TRBJ2-3; 8 nucleotides agree with TRBD2. Germline lookup yields CDR1 SGHRS and CDR2 YFSETQ. The length of the CDR3 is 14 residues. V gave up 4 bases and J gave up 1 base; unmatched junction bases: 2. CDR3 in amino acids: CASSRAGGTDTQYF. CDR3 DNA: TGCGCCAGCAGCCGAGCGGGGGGCACAGATACGCAGTATTTT.

V gene TRBV4-3 combines with J gene TRBJ1-5; TRBD1 agrees at 9 bases. Germline CDR1 LGHNA, CDR2 YSLEER. With 2 bases clipped from V and 2 bases from J, the junction kept 4 bases outside the gene matches. This CDR3 is 16 amino acids long. CDR3 nucleotide sequence: TGCGCCAGCAGCCAATCCCGGGACAGGGGCAATCAGCCCCAGCATTTT. This gives the protein CASSQSRDRGNQPQHF.

The V and J genes are TRBV2 and TRBJ1-2; D uncertain. Germline CDR1 reads SNHLY; CDR2 reads FYNNEI. This CDR3 contains 14 residues. V was pared by 4 bases and J by 4 bases, with 13 bases between. The CDR3 is CASSGGAASYGYTF. The CDR3 DNA sequence: TGTGCCAGCAGTGGGGGTGCAGCCTCCTATGGCTACACCTTC.

This clone showed up just a few times. The V call is TRBV5-6, the J call TRBJ1-4; D is unresolved. CDR3 length: 15 residues. V was clipped by 4 bases and J by 8 bases, with 18 bases between them. Germline-derived CDR1 and CDR2 are SGHDT and YYEEEE. The CDR3 sequence is CASSLGIAKGEKLFF. The CDR3 DNA follows: TGTGCCAGCAGCCTTGGGATCGCGAAGGGAGAAAAACTGTTTTTT.

This clone was seen a few times. The chain combines TRBV5-1 with TRBJ2-7; D not resolved. V gave up 1 base and J gave up 4 bases, with 9 bases separating them. Germline V CDR1 and CDR2: SGHRS, YFSETQ. This CDR3 has 13 residues. The CDR3 loop reads CASSLNIGYEQYF. In DNA form, the CDR3 reads TGCGCCAGCAGCTTGAATATCGGGTACGAGCAGTACTTC.

The V and J genes are TRBV10-3 and TRBJ2-5; 11 bases line up with TRBD2. The CDR3 runs 14 residues. Trimming cost V 6 bases and J 4 bases; bases outside gene matches: 4. The germline V gene encodes CDR1 ENHRY and CDR2 SYGVKD. CDR3 bases: TGTGCCATCAGCGCCGGGACTAGCGGAGAGACCCAGTACTTC. This translates into CAISAGTSGETQYF.

The chain couples TRBV7-3 to TRBJ2-5, with D maybe TRBD1 (7 bases). Germline V gene sequence: CDR1 SGHTA, CDR2 FQGTGA. The CDR3 runs to 15 residues. V gave up 5 bases and J gave up 5 bases, with 18 bases separating them. CDR3 amino acids: CASSLAGGHAETQYF. The CDR3, as DNA: TGTGCCAGCAGCCTCGCAGGGGGGCATGCGGAGACCCAGTACTTC.

The chain links TRBV6-5 to TRBJ2-7, with 7 bases fitting TRBD1. V lost 6 bases to trimming and J lost 0 bases; unmatched junction nucleotides: 8. Looked up from germline, CDR1 is MNHEY and CDR2 is SVGAGI. The CDR3 consists of 15 residues. CDR3 coding DNA: TGTGCCAGCAGACTGACAGGGAAGAGCTCCTACGAGCAGTACTTC. Amino acids: CASRLTGKSSYEQYF.

This chain links TRBV29-1 with TRBJ1-2, with D maybe TRBD1 (6 bases). V lost 4 bases and J 4 bases, leaving 13 bases between the germline ends. The CDR3 covers 13 residues. Germline V gene lookup returns CDR1 SQVTM and CDR2 ANQGSEA. The CDR3 here is CSVVVTGSYGYTF. The CDR3 DNA follows: TGCAGCGTTGTAGTCACAGGGTCCTATGGCTACACCTTC.

CDR3 residues: CAWTEGSSETQYF. The CDR3 nucleotides are TGTGCCTGGACGGAGGGTTCCTCAGAGACCCAGTACTTC. The chain uses TRBV30 and TRBJ2-5, with D maybe TRBD2 (6 bases). CDR1 is GTSNPN and CDR2 is SVGIG in the germline V gene (reference sequence). Trimming cost V 4 bases and J 4 bases, with 13 bases left between them. This CDR3 is built from 13 residues.

This clone occurred a few times. The J gene is TRBJ1-3, the V gene TRBV9, with 8 bases aligning to TRBD1. CDR3 length: 16 amino acids. J lost 4 bases, V lost 3 bases, and 9 bases had no gene match. Germline V gene lookup returns CDR1 SGDLS and CDR2 YYNGEE. This CDR3 reads CASSARTGLRGNTIYF. For the CDR3, the DNA is TGTGCCAGCAGCGCCAGGACAGGGCTGAGGGGAAACACCATATATTTT.

The CDR3 here is CASSFHQGQRETQYF. CDR3 coding DNA: TGTGCCAGCAGCTTCCACCAGGGTCAAAGGGAGACCCAGTACTTC. The rearrangement uses TRBV7-2 and TRBJ2-5, with D tentatively TRBD1 (5 bases). The CDR3 totals 15 residues. In germline, CDR1 is SGHTA, CDR2 FQGNSA. Trimming took 3 bases from V and 5 from J, leaving 16 bases between them.

The chain links TRBV28 to TRBJ2-7; D may match TRBD1 or TRBD2 (6 bases each). V shed 6 bases and J shed 3 bases, with 15 bases lying between them. The germline CDR1 and CDR2 sequences are MDHEN and SYDVKM. There are 14 residues in the CDR3. CDR3 nucleotides: TGTGCCAGCAGGCCGCCCGGGGGCGGCTACGAGCAGTACTTC. Its translation is CASRPPGGGYEQYF. Filled out from reference TRBV28 and TRBJ2-7, the complete variable domain reads DVKVTQSSRYLVKRTGEKVFLECVQDMDHENMFWYRQDPGLGLRLIYFSYDVKMKEKGDIPEGYSVSREKKERFSLILESASTNQTSMYLCASRPPGGGYEQYFGPGTRLTVT.

The chain carries TRBV6-5 and TRBJ1-5; D gene unclear. The germline V gene has CDR1 MNHEY and CDR2 SVGAGI. This CDR3 comprises 15 residues. V was shortened by 5 bases and J by 0 bases, with 11 bases between the two germline ends. The chain's CDR3 is CASSPLQVSNQPQHF. DNA of the CDR3: TGTGCCAGCAGTCCCCTACAAGTTAGCAATCAGCCCCAGCATTTT.

The rearrangement links TRBV7-3 to TRBJ2-7; D remains unclear. Trimming left V 3 bases short and J 6 bases short, with 12 bases between. The V gene's germline CDR1 is SGHTA and CDR2 FQGTGA. The CDR3 has 13 residues. DNA of the CDR3: TGTGCCAGCAGCTTTAGCCCTCTCGGCGAGCAGTACTTC. This sequence encodes CASSFSPLGEQYF.

This clone was recorded only once. CDR3 protein: CASRAPGEVGYTF. CDR3 nucleotides: TGTGCCAGCCGCGCTCCAGGGGAGGTTGGCTACACCTTC. J is TRBJ1-2 and V is TRBV5-6; D is perhaps TRBD1 (6 bases). V dropped 7 bases and J dropped 7 bases, with 17 bases sitting between them. CDR3 length: 13 residues. The V gene's germline CDR1 is SGHDT and CDR2 YYEEEE.

The V call is TRBV4-2, the J call TRBJ2-7, with 8 bases fitting TRBD1. With V trimmed by 0 bases and J by 1 base, 14 bases remained unmatched. This CDR3 is built from 19 residues. Germline CDR1 and CDR2: LGHNA and YNFKEQ. CDR3 DNA: TGTGCCAGCAGCCAAGAGTCGGGACAGGCTTCTTATTGGTCCTACGAGCAGTACTTC. Translation: CASSQESGQASYWSYEQYF.

This clone appeared a few times. The chain uses TRBV6-5 and TRBJ2-1; the match to TRBD2 covers 10 bases. With V trimmed by 5 bases and J by 6 bases, 7 bases remained unmatched. The CDR3 contains 15 residues. Germline lookup yields CDR1 MNHEY and CDR2 SVGAGI. DNA for the CDR3: TGTGCCAGCAGTGTCTCTAGCGGGGGTTTCAATGAGCAGTTCTTC. Encoded protein: CASSVSSGGFNEQFF.

This clone was counted between two and nine times. This chain links TRBV30 with TRBJ2-1, with 13 bases aligning to TRBD2. This CDR3 has 14 amino acids. Per germline, CDR1 GTSNPN and CDR2 SVGIG (reference sequence). V was clipped by 5 bases and J by 4 bases; unmatched bases: 2. In DNA form, the CDR3 reads TGTGCCTGGGGGACTAGCGGGGTATACAATGAGCAGTTCTTC. Protein sequence: CAWGTSGVYNEQFF.